A single sample gave rise to the 32 T cell receptor beta chains below, sequenced in a study of blood T cell repertoires in COVID-19. Data came from immunoSEQ multiplex PCR; TCRdb stores just in-frame clones and leaves some out. The sample contains around 50,000 clones, approximately 90% of which appear only once. The sample was peripheral blood. Source of these receptors: a man in his sixties or seventies with acute or convalescent COVID-19.

The J gene is TRBJ2-7, the V gene TRBV4-1, with TRBD2 matching over 7 bases. With V trimmed by 4 bases and J by 4 bases, 4 bases remained unmatched. Germline V lookup: CDR1 MGHRA, CDR2 YSYEKL. The CDR3 extends over 13 amino acids. The CDR3 DNA is TGCGCCAGCAGCCTTCAGGGAGGGTACGAGCAGTACTTC. This gives the protein CASSLQGGYEQYF.

This clone was recorded only once. A junction boundary mismatches the germline segment, possibly from a read error. The V gene is TRBV11-3, the J gene TRBJ2-7, with 8 bases matching TRBD1. This CDR3 contains 12 residues. Per germline, CDR1 SGHNT and CDR2 YENEEA. CDR3 DNA sequence: TGTGCCAGCAGCTTCCGGACAGGGCCAATTAGTTTC. It yields the protein CASSFRTGPISF.

V is TRBV4-2 and J is TRBJ1-2; no firm D call. Germline lookup yields CDR1 LGHNA and CDR2 YNFKEQ. V lost 0 bases to trimming and J lost 1 base, with 21 bases between them. This CDR3 is 19 amino acids long. The chain's CDR3 is CASSQELVRLLPFNYGYTF. The CDR3 DNA reads as TGTGCCAGCAGCCAAGAACTCGTCAGGCTCCTGCCATTTAACTATGGCTACACCTTC.

V usage is TRBV19 and J usage is TRBJ1-2; 7 bases align to TRBD1. Germline CDR1 LNHDA, CDR2 SQIVND (reference sequence). CDR3 length equals 19 residues. V trimming: 4 bases; J trimming: 3 bases; junction bases outside the gene matches: 20. The CDR3 coding sequence is TGTGCCAGTAGTAGGCCCCTTAGGACAGGTTCGCCCCGCGACTATGGCTACACCTTC. Its protein product is CASSRPLRTGSPRDYGYTF.

The V and J genes are TRBV5-1 and TRBJ1-4; D possibly corresponds to TRBD1 (6 bases). Germline V gene sequence: CDR1 SGHRS, CDR2 YFSETQ. V was pared by 5 bases and J by 7 bases, with 15 bases between. This CDR3 region has 14 residues. Written as DNA, the CDR3 is TGCGCCAGCAGTGACCGAACAGGGACTGAAAAACTGTTTTTT. Encoded protein: CASSDRTGTEKLFF.

V and J are TRBV14 and TRBJ2-3, with 10 bases fitting TRBD1. This CDR3 is built from 20 residues. The germline V gene has CDR1 SGHDN and CDR2 FVKESK. Trimming took 1 base from V and 0 from J; bases not matched to a gene: 13. CDR3 loop: CASSQAVGQGRLWSTDTQYF. For the CDR3, the DNA is TGTGCCAGCAGCCAAGCCGTGGGACAGGGGAGATTATGGAGCACAGATACGCAGTATTTT.

This clone was recorded a few times. The rearrangement links TRBV18 to TRBJ1-2, with TRBD1 identical over 9 bases. Germline CDR1 is KGHSH and CDR2 is LQKENI. The CDR3 has 15 residues. J gave up 2 bases and V 3 bases, and 4 bases lay outside the gene matches. The CDR3 nucleotides read TGTGCCAGCTCACCTCCGGACAGGGGAAACTATGGCTACACCTTC. Translated, it gives CASSPPDRGNYGYTF.

This chain links TRBV6-1 with TRBJ2-2, with 7 bases matching TRBD2. With 2 bases clipped from V and 5 bases from J, the junction kept 14 bases outside the gene matches. The germline gives CDR1 MNHNS, CDR2 SASEGT. CDR3 size: 18 residues. The CDR3 sequence: CASSERRGSGAITGELFF. The DNA for the CDR3 is TGTGCCAGCAGTGAACGTAGGGGCAGCGGGGCTATTACCGGGGAGCTGTTTTTT.

The rearrangement joins TRBV11-1 to TRBJ2-1; D is uncertain. Germline assignment: CDR1 SGHAT and CDR2 FQDESV (reference sequence). V was shortened by 5 bases and J by 6 bases, with 20 bases between the two germline ends. This CDR3 is built from 16 residues. CDR3 amino acids: CASSPELKAPGNEQFF. In nucleotides, the CDR3 is TGTGCCAGCAGCCCCGAACTAAAAGCTCCGGGCAATGAGCAGTTCTTC.

This rearrangement joins TRBV28 to TRBJ1-6; 9 bases fit TRBD1. Germline V CDR1 and CDR2: MDHEN, SYDVKM. V shed 7 bases, J shed 10 bases, and the junction held 8 bases outside the gene matches. CDR3 size: 14 residues. In nucleotides, the CDR3 is TGTGCCAGCACCAGACAGGGGGTCAAATCACCCCTCCACTTT. Translation gives CASTRQGVKSPLHF.

The chain uses TRBV6-1 and TRBJ2-2; 8 bases are a match to TRBD1. CDR1 is MNHNS, CDR2 SASEGT, per germline. This CDR3 has 16 amino acids. J was trimmed by 1 base and V by 2 bases; bases with no gene match: 3. CDR3 coding DNA: TGTGCCAGCAGTGAACGGGGGACAGGGAACACCGGGGAGCTGTTTTTT. This translates into CASSERGTGNTGELFF.

This chain connects TRBV7-9 to TRBJ2-3; TRBD1 aligns across 8 bases. CDR1 and CDR2 (germline): SEHNR, FQNEAQ (reference sequence). This CDR3 is built from 15 residues. The V segment lost 3 bases and the J segment 1 base; nucleotides outside the gene matches: 3. This chain's CDR3 is CASSFWGQGTDTQYF. DNA of the CDR3: TGTGCCAGCAGCTTCTGGGGACAGGGCACAGATACGCAGTATTTT.

This chain joins TRBV5-1 and TRBJ1-1; 7 bases line up with TRBD1. The CDR3 totals 18 residues. V gave up 4 bases and J gave up 5 bases; unmatched junction bases: 20. Per the germline V gene, CDR1 is SGHRS and CDR2 is YFSETQ. The CDR3, as DNA: TGCGCCAGCAGCAGAGAGGGACAGTCCCGGGCCGGGGGAACTGAAGCTTTCTTT. Protein: CASSREGQSRAGGTEAFF.

The chain joins TRBV7-7 to TRBJ2-7, with D possibly TRBD2 on 7 matching bases. The CDR3 extends over 15 amino acids. CDR1 and CDR2 (germline): SSHAT, FNYEAQ (reference sequence). Trimming took off 1 base at V and 7 bases at J, with 17 bases between the two ends. In DNA, the CDR3 is TGTGCCAGCAGCTTAGGGGGGCGGGGGCTGATGGAGCAGTACTTC. This sequence encodes CASSLGGRGLMEQYF.

The chain couples TRBV12-3 or TRBV12-4 to TRBJ2-1; 7 bases match TRBD1. V lost 5 bases, J lost 8 bases, and 3 bases stayed unmatched. There are 12 residues in the CDR3. In nucleotides, the CDR3 is TGTGCCAGCAGTCCTCAGGGGGATGAGCAGTTCTTC. Translation: CASSPQGDEQFF.

Here the CDR3 reads CASSYLGQGNQPQHF. CDR3 nucleotide sequence: TGTGCCAGCAGTTATCTTGGGCAGGGCAATCAGCCCCAGCATTTT. This sequence joins TRBV28 and TRBJ1-5; no definite D call. This CDR3 is 15 amino acids long. From germline, CDR1 is MDHEN and CDR2 SYDVKM. Trimming cost V 4 bases and J 2 bases, with 12 bases left between them.

The sample holds one count of this clone. The chain recombines TRBV19 with TRBJ1-4, with D possibly TRBD1 on 6 matching bases. The CDR3 runs to 14 residues. The germline CDR1 and CDR2 sequences are LNHDA and SQIVND (reference sequence). V shed 9 bases and J shed 7 bases, with 18 bases lying between them. The CDR3 region is CASAPGDLLEKLFF. The CDR3 bases are TGTGCCAGCGCCCCAGGGGACCTCCTTGAAAAACTGTTTTTT. Combining the CDR3 with reference TRBV19 and TRBJ1-4 gives the whole variable domain DGGITQSPKYLFRKEGQNVTLSCEQNLNHDAMYWYRQDPGQGLRLIYYSQIVNDFQKGDIAEGYSVSREKKESFPLTVTSAQKNPTAFYLCASAPGDLLEKLFFGSGTQLSVL.

V is TRBV6-5 and J is TRBJ1-1; D is undetermined. The germline gives CDR1 MNHEY, CDR2 SVGAGI. Trimming removed 3 bases at V and 6 bases at J, with 11 bases between. This CDR3 has 13 amino acids. DNA for the CDR3: TGTGCCAGCAGTTATGGGCTAGCTTCTGAAGCTTTCTTT. The encoded protein is CASSYGLASEAFF.

The chain has TRBV5-1 and TRBJ2-3; 15 bases agree with TRBD2. This CDR3 contains 16 residues. Germline values: CDR1 SGHRS, CDR2 YFSETQ. J was trimmed by 4 bases and V by 4 bases; bases with no gene match: 4. The chain's CDR3 is CASSPRTSGGADTQYF. The CDR3 DNA follows: TGCGCCAGCAGCCCAAGGACTAGCGGGGGGGCAGATACGCAGTATTTT.

This rearrangement joins TRBV7-6 to TRBJ1-4; 9 positions agree with TRBD1. This CDR3 contains 16 residues. V lost 1 base, J lost 8 bases, and 8 bases stayed unmatched. Germline V gene data show CDR1 as SGHVS and CDR2 as FNYEAQ. The CDR3: CASSLGGGQGREKLFF. DNA of the CDR3: TGTGCCAGCAGCTTAGGAGGCGGACAGGGGCGGGAAAAACTGTTTTTT.

V gene TRBV4-3 combines with J gene TRBJ1-2; TRBD1 is a possible D gene (6 bases). The CDR3 has 15 amino acids. From germline, CDR1 is LGHNA and CDR2 YSLEER. Trimming removed 0 bases at V and 7 bases at J, with 15 bases between. DNA of the CDR3: TGCGCCAGCAGCCAAGATGTTGCAGGGGCAGGTGGCTACACCTTC. Amino acids: CASSQDVAGAGGYTF.

The gene calls are TRBV14 and TRBJ1-1, with TRBD1 identical over 12 bases. The CDR3 extends over 15 amino acids. V was clipped by 8 bases and J by 6 bases; unmatched bases: 10. Looked up from germline, CDR1 is SGHDN and CDR2 is FVKESK. CDR3 protein: CASGPGTGGRAEAFF. In DNA form, the CDR3 reads TGTGCCAGCGGTCCCGGGACAGGGGGCAGGGCTGAAGCTTTCTTT.

The chain is built from TRBV5-1 and TRBJ1-3, with 7 bases that match TRBD1. The germline CDR1 and CDR2 sequences are SGHRS and YFSETQ. Unmatched junction bases numbered 8, after V lost 5 bases and J lost 3 bases. The CDR3 is made up of 15 amino acids. The CDR3 DNA reads as TGCGCCAGCAGGGAAGGGGGCGCGGTTGGAAACACCATATATTTT. This gives the protein CASREGGAVGNTIYF.

The V gene is TRBV28, the J gene TRBJ1-1; D remains ambiguous. This CDR3 spans 11 amino acids. Between the trimmed V and J ends, which lost 6 bases and 4 bases, there was a span of 6 bases. The germline CDR1 and CDR2 sequences are MDHEN and SYDVKM. The CDR3 DNA sequence: TGTGCCAGCAGAACTTCCACTGAAGCTTTCTTT. Protein: CASRTSTEAFF.

The J gene is TRBJ2-7, the V gene TRBV5-8; D gene unclear. The length of the CDR3 is 13 residues. Between the trimmed V and J ends, which lost 2 bases and 2 bases, there was a span of 8 bases. CDR1 and CDR2 (germline): SGHTS, YDEGEE. CDR3 DNA: TGTGCCAGCAGCTTCCCAGAAACCTACGAGCAGTACTTC. Its translation is CASSFPETYEQYF.

The rearrangement uses TRBV15 and TRBJ2-1, with 8 bases matching TRBD2. This CDR3 region has 16 residues. The ends lost 3 bases at V and 0 bases at J; junction bases unmatched: 4. Germline values: CDR1 LNHNV, CDR2 YYDKDF (reference sequence). DNA for the CDR3: TGTGCCACCAGCAGCTTAGCGGGGCCCTCCTACAATGAGCAGTTCTTC. As protein: CATSSLAGPSYNEQFF. The whole variable domain, remainder taken from reference TRBV15 and TRBJ2-1, is DAMVIQNPRYQVTQFGKPVTLSCSQTLNHNVMYWYQQKSSQAPKLLFHYYDKDFNNEADTPDNFQSRRPNTSFCFLDIRSPGLGDTAMYLCATSSLAGPSYNEQFFGPGTRLTVL.

The chain is built from TRBV19 and TRBJ2-3; D unclear. Germline V gene sequence: CDR1 LNHDA, CDR2 SQIVND (reference sequence). Between the trimmed V and J ends, which lost 3 bases and 0 bases, there was a span of 10 bases. This CDR3 has 15 amino acids. The CDR3 coding sequence is TGTGCCAGTAGTATGGTAGCCCTAAGCACAGATACGCAGTATTTT. Residues: CASSMVALSTDTQYF.

J is TRBJ2-1 and V is TRBV6-1; 10 nucleotides agree with TRBD2. Germline CDR1 is MNHNS and CDR2 is SASEGT. V gave up 3 bases and J gave up 7 bases; unmatched junction bases: 12. The CDR3 has 17 residues. This chain's CDR3 is CASSDFERGGLVNEQFF. DNA of the CDR3: TGTGCCAGCAGTGATTTTGAGCGGGGGGGCCTTGTAAATGAGCAGTTCTTC.

The gene calls are TRBV5-6 and TRBJ2-6; a weak D match, TRBD1 (5 bases). Germline V gene lookup returns CDR1 SGHDT and CDR2 YYEEEE. V was cut by 1 base and J by 0 bases, with 8 bases left in between. There are 16 residues in the CDR3. The CDR3 spells CASSLRGNSGANVLTF. The CDR3, as DNA: TGTGCCAGCAGCTTGAGGGGAAACTCTGGGGCCAACGTCCTGACTTTC.

This chain connects TRBV4-3 to TRBJ2-3; D perhaps matches TRBD2 (6 bases). V dropped 2 bases and J dropped 4 bases, with 22 bases sitting between them. Germline assignment: CDR1 LGHNA and CDR2 YSLEER. The CDR3 extends over 18 amino acids. CDR3 in amino acids: CASSQFSPSAGPPDTQYF. The CDR3 bases are TGCGCCAGCAGCCAATTCAGTCCGTCGGCGGGGCCCCCAGATACGCAGTATTTT.

V is TRBV7-2 and J is TRBJ1-2, with D hard to call. Germline V CDR1 and CDR2: SGHTA, FQGNSA. CDR3 length: 14 residues. Trimming removed 1 base at V and 4 bases at J, with 10 bases between. The CDR3 coding sequence is TGTGCCAGCAGCTTAGGGGCAGGATCCTATGGCTACACCTTC. Translating it yields CASSLGAGSYGYTF.

This sequence joins TRBV7-6 and TRBJ2-3; D is unclear. CDR3 length equals 13 residues. Germline V gene lookup returns CDR1 SGHVS and CDR2 FNYEAQ. Deletions cut 1 base from V and 4 bases from J, with 6 bases between. CDR3 in amino acids: CASSLGVADTQYF. CDR3 bases: TGTGCCAGCAGCTTAGGTGTAGCAGATACGCAGTATTTT.